This T cell receptor (beta chain) was sequenced for a study of blood T cells in healthy people across ages. About the study: When template switching was applied, about one barcoded beta molecule was captured per two T cells. Broader study findings: Strong correlation existed between TCR beta diversity and naive T cell percentage.

It was with a sample-barcoded 5' primer and a J-beta primer mix that a second PCR of roughly 6 to 12 cycles was run. Sequencing of every sample gave 2.5 million or more CDR3-containing paired-end reads. TCRdb processed the 5' RACE reads anew with MiXCR; each CDR3 protein has one entry. The table includes approximately 810,000 distinct CDR3 sequences, around 26% detected once. The CDR3 has 15 residues. In germline, CDR1 is LGHNA, CDR2 YNFKEQ. The germline V and J ends were trimmed by 4 bases and 2 bases, with 9 bases remaining between them. This clonotype was picked up many times. Antigen: not known. Material for sequencing was blood. This chain links TRBV4-2 with TRBJ2-6; D unresolved. This sequence was found in a woman older than 75 in good health. Written as DNA, the CDR3 is TGTGCCAGCAGCCGCCGAGTAACTGGGGCCAACGTCCTGACTTTC. It encodes CASSRRVTGANVLTF.